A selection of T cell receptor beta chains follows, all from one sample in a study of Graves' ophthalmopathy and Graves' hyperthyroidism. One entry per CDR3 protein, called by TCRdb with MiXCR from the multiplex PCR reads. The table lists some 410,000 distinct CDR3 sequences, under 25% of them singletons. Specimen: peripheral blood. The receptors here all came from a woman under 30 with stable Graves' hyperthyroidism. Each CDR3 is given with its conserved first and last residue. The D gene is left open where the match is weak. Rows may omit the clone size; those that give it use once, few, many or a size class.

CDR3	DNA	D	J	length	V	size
CASSYSIRRSTYEQYF	TGTGCCAGCAGTTACTCGATTCGGCGAAGTACCTACGAGCAGTACTTC	.	TRBJ2-7	16	TRBV6-5	many
CASFLGGSSVEQYF	TGTGCCAGTTTCTTGGGGGGCTCGTCTGTCGAGCAGTACTTC	.	TRBJ2-7	14	TRBV2	many
CASSPSEGSYEQYF	TGTGCCAGCAGTCCCAGCGAGGGCAGTTACGAGCAGTACTTC	.	TRBJ2-7	14	TRBV6-1	.
CASSQGTGRSYNSPLHF	TGTGCCAGCAGTCAAGGGACTGGCCGCTCCTATAATTCACCCCTCCACTTT	.	TRBJ1-6	17	TRBV6-1	few
CASANRGRDTEAFF	TGTGCCAGCGCAAACAGGGGGAGGGACACTGAAGCTTTCTTT	TRBD1	TRBJ1-1	14	TRBV12-3/TRBV12-4	.
CASSLSPLGGRQEETQYF	TGTGCCAGCAGCTTAAGCCCGCTCGGCGGGAGACAAGAAGAGACCCAGTACTTC	TRBD2	TRBJ2-5	18	TRBV11-2	many
CSARGTYEQYF	TGCAGTGCTAGAGGGACCTACGAGCAGTACTTC	.	TRBJ2-7	11	TRBV20-1	many
CASSPTGSSGGHIQYF	TGTGCCAGCTCACCGACCGGTTCATCTGGGGGACACATTCAGTACTTC	.	TRBJ2-4	16	TRBV18	many
CASSPPLATYEQYF	TGTGCCAGCAGTCCGCCTCTAGCAACCTACGAGCAGTACTTC	.	TRBJ2-7	14	TRBV6-2/TRBV6-3	many
CASSRGGSFDYGYTF	TGCGCCAGCAGCAGGGGAGGTTCCTTCGACTATGGCTACACCTTC	.	TRBJ1-2	15	TRBV4-1	few
CASSLARGRSSGANVLTF	TGTGCCAGCAGTTTAGCGCGGGGCCGGAGCTCTGGGGCCAACGTCCTGACTTTC	.	TRBJ2-6	18	TRBV12-3/TRBV12-4	many
CASSFQVRDNQPQHF	TGTGCCAGCAGTTTTCAGGTGAGGGACAATCAGCCCCAGCATTTT	.	TRBJ1-5	15	TRBV12-3/TRBV12-4	.
CASSRMGQNNQPQHF	TGTGCCAGCAGCCGTATGGGACAGAACAATCAGCCCCAGCATTTT	TRBD1	TRBJ1-5	15	TRBV7-2	once
CASRKQPLNSYEQYF	TGCGCCAGCAGAAAGCAACCACTGAACTCCTACGAGCAGTACTTC	.	TRBJ2-7	15	TRBV4-1	many
CASSIGTGPSGANVLTF	TGTGCCAGCAGCATCGGGACAGGGCCCTCTGGGGCCAACGTCCTGACTTTC	TRBD1	TRBJ2-6	17	TRBV11-2	.
CASSFRRGGPNTGELFF	TGTGCCAGCAGCTTCAGGCGAGGAGGACCGAACACCGGGGAGCTGTTTTTT	.	TRBJ2-2	17	TRBV7-8	.
CASSYSLAFSYEQYF	TGTGCCAGCAGTTACTCGCTAGCGTTCTCCTACGAGCAGTACTTC	.	TRBJ2-7	15	TRBV6-5	many
CASSGSGGSYEQYF	TGCGCCAGCAGCGGAAGCGGGGGGTCCTACGAGCAGTACTTC	TRBD2	TRBJ2-7	14	TRBV5-1	few
CASSDKGTSGPDTQYF	TGTGCCAGCAGTGACAAAGGGACTAGCGGGCCAGATACGCAGTATTTT	TRBD2	TRBJ2-3	16	TRBV6-4	many
CSVEVWDRGPYEQHF	TGCAGCGTTGAAGTTTGGGACAGGGGTCCTTACGAGCAGCACTTC	TRBD1	TRBJ2-7	15	TRBV29-1	.
CASKGDDEKLFF	TGTGCCAGCAAAGGGGACGATGAAAAACTGTTTTTT	.	TRBJ1-4	12	TRBV9	.
CATSRDRSGSEAFF	TGTGCCACCAGCAGAGATAGGTCGGGCAGTGAAGCTTTCTTT	.	TRBJ1-1	14	TRBV15	many
CASSQDWPGDSYEQYF	TGCGCCAGCAGCCAAGATTGGCCAGGGGACTCCTACGAGCAGTACTTC	.	TRBJ2-7	16	TRBV4-1	.
CASRGTRGRLLEQYF	TGTGCCAGCAGGGGTACCAGGGGGCGCCTGCTCGAGCAGTACTTC	TRBD1	TRBJ2-7	15	TRBV27	many
CASSLGRNTIYF	TGTGCCAGCAGTTTAGGGAGAAACACCATATATTTT	.	TRBJ1-3	12	TRBV12-3/TRBV12-4	many
CASSYGAGLMGYEQYF	TGTGCCAGCAGTTACGGTGCGGGCCTTATGGGCTACGAGCAGTACTTC	.	TRBJ2-7	16	TRBV6-2/TRBV6-3	many
CASSDSRRDRRLSNYGYTF	TGTGCCAGCAGTGACTCAAGGAGGGACAGGAGACTCTCTAACTATGGCTACACCTTC	TRBD1	TRBJ1-2	19	TRBV6-4	many
CASRPSWHYEQYF	TGTGCCAGCAGACCCAGTTGGCACTACGAGCAGTACTTC	.	TRBJ2-7	13	TRBV12-3/TRBV12-4	.
CASSESWTALAKNIQYF	TGTGCCAGCAGTGAATCCTGGACAGCACTAGCCAAAAACATTCAGTACTTC	.	TRBJ2-4	17	TRBV6-1	many
CASSRAATINQPQHF	TGTGCCAGCAGCAGAGCAGCTACAATCAATCAGCCCCAGCATTTT	.	TRBJ1-5	15	TRBV12-3/TRBV12-4	many
CASSSTGQGGNTIYF	TGTGCCAGCAGCTCCACCGGACAGGGAGGAAACACCATATATTTT	TRBD1	TRBJ1-3	15	TRBV6-2/TRBV6-3	many
CASRAGGYTGELFF	TGTGCCAGCAGAGCGGGAGGGTACACCGGGGAGCTGTTTTTT	TRBD2	TRBJ2-2	14	TRBV6-2/TRBV6-3	many
CATSRERLGQQPQHF	TGTGCCACCAGCAGAGAAAGACTGGGGCAACAGCCCCAGCATTTT	.	TRBJ1-5	15	TRBV15	few
CSVGIGLTEAFF	TGCAGCGTTGGTATCGGCCTCACTGAAGCTTTCTTT	.	TRBJ1-1	12	TRBV29-1	many
CATSEAGQKKAYEQYF	TGTGCCACCAGTGAAGCTGGACAGAAGAAAGCCTACGAGCAGTACTTC	.	TRBJ2-7	16	TRBV24-1	many
CASSYRTEISSEQYF	TGTGCCAGCAGTTACCGGACAGAGATTTCATCCGAGCAGTACTTC	.	TRBJ2-7	15	TRBV6-5	many
CSAPSYGYTF	TGCAGTGCTCCCTCATATGGCTACACCTTC	.	TRBJ1-2	10	TRBV20-1	many
CATHKPGTRNQPQHF	TGTGCCACCCACAAACCCGGGACAAGGAATCAGCCCCAGCATTTT	.	TRBJ1-5	15	TRBV6-4	many
CASSQVVTEAFF	TGTGCCAGCAGCCAAGTGGTCACTGAAGCTTTCTTT	.	TRBJ1-1	12	TRBV3-1	many
CASGFGTLNTGELFF	TGTGCTAGTGGCTTCGGGACATTGAACACCGGGGAGCTGTTTTTT	.	TRBJ2-2	15	TRBV12-5	many
CASSPFRQGLEETQYF	TGTGCCAGCAGTCCCTTCCGACAGGGGTTGGAAGAGACCCAGTACTTC	TRBD1	TRBJ2-5	16	TRBV6-1	many
CASSPTTSGRFEQYF	TGTGCCAGCAGTCCGACGACTAGCGGGAGATTCGAGCAGTACTTC	TRBD2	TRBJ2-7	15	TRBV28	many